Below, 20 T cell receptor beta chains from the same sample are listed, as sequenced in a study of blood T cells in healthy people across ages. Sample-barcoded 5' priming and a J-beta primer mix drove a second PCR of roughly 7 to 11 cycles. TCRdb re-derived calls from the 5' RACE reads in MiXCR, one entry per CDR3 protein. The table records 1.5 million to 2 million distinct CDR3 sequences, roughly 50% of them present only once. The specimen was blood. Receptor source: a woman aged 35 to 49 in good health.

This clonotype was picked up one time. The CDR3 nucleotides are TGCAGTGCTGAAACCGGGACAGGGGACACTGAAGCTTTCTTT. Its protein product is CSAETGTGDTEAFF. This chain connects TRBV20-1 to TRBJ1-1; 10 bases match TRBD1. V gave up 5 bases and J gave up 3 bases; unmatched junction bases: 6. The CDR3 consists of 14 residues. The germline V gene has CDR1 DFQATT and CDR2 SNEGSKA (reference sequence).

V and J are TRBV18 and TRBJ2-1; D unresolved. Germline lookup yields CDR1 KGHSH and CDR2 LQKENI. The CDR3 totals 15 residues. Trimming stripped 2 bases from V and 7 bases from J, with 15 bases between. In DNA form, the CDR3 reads TGTGCCAGCTCACCAGAACGAGCAGAGGATAATGAGCAGTTCTTC. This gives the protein CASSPERAEDNEQFF.

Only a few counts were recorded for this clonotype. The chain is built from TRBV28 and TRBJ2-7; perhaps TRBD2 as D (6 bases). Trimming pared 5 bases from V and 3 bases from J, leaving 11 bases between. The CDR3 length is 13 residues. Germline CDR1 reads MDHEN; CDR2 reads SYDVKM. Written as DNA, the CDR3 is TGTGCCAGCAGTGGGGGACTCAGCTACGAGCAGTACTTC. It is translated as CASSGGLSYEQYF.

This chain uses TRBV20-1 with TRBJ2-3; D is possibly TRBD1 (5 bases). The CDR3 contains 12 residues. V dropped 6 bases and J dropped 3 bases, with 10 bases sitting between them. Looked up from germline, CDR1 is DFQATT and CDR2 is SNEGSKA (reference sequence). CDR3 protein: CSAKTDTDTQYF. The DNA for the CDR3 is TGCAGTGCCAAGACAGATACAGATACGCAGTATTTT.

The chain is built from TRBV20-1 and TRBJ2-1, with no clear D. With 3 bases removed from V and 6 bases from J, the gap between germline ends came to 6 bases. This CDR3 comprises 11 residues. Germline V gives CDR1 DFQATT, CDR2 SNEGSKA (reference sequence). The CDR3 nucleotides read TGCAGTGCTAGGAAACTCAATGAGCAGTTCTTC. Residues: CSARKLNEQFF.

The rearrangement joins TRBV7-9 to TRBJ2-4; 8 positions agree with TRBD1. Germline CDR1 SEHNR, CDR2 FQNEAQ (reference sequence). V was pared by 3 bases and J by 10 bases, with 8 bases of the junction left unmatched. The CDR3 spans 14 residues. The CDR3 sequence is CASSLKTGAGIQYF. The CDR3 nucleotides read TGTGCCAGCAGCTTGAAGACAGGGGCTGGTATTCAGTACTTC.

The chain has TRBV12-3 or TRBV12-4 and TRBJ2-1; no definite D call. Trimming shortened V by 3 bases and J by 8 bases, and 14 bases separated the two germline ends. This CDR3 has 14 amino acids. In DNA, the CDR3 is TGTGCCAGCAGTTTGAGTTTAGGAAGGGATGAGCAGTTCTTC. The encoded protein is CASSLSLGRDEQFF.

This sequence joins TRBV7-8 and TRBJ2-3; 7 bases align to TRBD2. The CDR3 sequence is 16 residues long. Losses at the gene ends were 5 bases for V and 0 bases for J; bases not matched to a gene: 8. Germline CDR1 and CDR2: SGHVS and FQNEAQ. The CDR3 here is CASSPRLASSTDTQYF. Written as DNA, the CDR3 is TGTGCCAGCAGCCCCCGACTAGCTTCGAGCACAGATACGCAGTATTTT.

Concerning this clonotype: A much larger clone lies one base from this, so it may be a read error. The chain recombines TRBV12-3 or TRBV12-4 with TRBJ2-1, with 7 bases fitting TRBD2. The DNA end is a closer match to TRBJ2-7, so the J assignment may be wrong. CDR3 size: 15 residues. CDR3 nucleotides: TGTGCCAGCAGTTTAGGTCTAGCGGACTACAATGAGCAGTACTTC. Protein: CASSLGLADYNEQYF.

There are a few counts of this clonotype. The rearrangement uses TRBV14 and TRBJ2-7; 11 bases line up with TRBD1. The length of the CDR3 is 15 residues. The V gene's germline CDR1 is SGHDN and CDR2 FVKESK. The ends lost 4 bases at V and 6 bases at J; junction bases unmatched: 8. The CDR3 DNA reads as TGTGCCAGCAGCCCAACCGGGACAGGGGGGGTCGAGCAGTACTTC. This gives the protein CASSPTGTGGVEQYF.

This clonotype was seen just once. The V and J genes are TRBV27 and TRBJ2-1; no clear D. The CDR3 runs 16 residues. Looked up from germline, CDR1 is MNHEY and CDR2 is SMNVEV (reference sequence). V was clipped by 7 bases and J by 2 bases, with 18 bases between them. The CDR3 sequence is CASTTWGSRAYNEQFF. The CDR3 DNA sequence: TGTGCCAGCACTACCTGGGGAAGTCGGGCCTACAATGAGCAGTTCTTC.

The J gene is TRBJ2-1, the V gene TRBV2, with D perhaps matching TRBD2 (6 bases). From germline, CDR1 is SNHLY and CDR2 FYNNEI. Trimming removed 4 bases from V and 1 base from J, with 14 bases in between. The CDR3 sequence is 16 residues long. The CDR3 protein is CASSAPGGGSYNEQFF. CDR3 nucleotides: TGTGCCAGCAGTGCCCCGGGTGGGGGGTCCTACAATGAGCAGTTCTTC.

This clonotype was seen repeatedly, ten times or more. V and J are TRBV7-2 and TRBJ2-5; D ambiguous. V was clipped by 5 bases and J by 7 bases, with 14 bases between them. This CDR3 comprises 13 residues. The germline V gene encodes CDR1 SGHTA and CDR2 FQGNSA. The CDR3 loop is CASSVRALGTQYF. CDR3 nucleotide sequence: TGTGCCAGCAGCGTCCGGGCTCTTGGGACCCAGTACTTC.

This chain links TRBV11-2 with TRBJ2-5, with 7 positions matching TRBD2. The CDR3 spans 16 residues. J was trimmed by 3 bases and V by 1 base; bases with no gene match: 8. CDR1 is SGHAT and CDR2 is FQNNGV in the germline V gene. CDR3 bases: TGTGCCAGCAGCTTAGGACTAGCAGTTGGGGAAGAGACCCAGTACTTC. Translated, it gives CASSLGLAVGEETQYF.

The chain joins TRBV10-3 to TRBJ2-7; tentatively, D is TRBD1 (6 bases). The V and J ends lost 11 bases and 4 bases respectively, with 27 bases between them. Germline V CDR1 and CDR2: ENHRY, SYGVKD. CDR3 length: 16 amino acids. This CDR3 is CASQTGQGVGKYEQYF. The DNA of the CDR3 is TGTGCCTCTCAAACGGGACAAGGTGTGGGAAAATACGAGCAGTACTTC.

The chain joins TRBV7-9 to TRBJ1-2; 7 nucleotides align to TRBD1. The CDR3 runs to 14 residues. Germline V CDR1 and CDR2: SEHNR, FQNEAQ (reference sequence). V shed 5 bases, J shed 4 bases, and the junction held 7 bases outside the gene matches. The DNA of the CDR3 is TGTGCCAGCAGCCAGGGACAGCTTTCCTATGGCTACACCTTC. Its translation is CASSQGQLSYGYTF.

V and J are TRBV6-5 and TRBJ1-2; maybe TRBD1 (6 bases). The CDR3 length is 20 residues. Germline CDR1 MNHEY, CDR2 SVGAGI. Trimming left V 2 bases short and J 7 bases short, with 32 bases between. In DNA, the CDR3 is TGTGCCAGCAGTTACCCTACCGACAGGCAGTGGGACCAGTATGGCTTTGGCTACACCTTC. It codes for CASSYPTDRQWDQYGFGYTF.

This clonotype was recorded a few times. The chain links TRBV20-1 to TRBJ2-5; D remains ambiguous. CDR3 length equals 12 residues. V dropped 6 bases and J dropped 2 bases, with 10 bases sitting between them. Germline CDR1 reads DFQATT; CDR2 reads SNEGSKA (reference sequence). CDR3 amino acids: CSAQASQETQYF. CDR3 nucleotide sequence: TGCAGTGCCCAGGCTAGTCAAGAGACCCAGTACTTC.

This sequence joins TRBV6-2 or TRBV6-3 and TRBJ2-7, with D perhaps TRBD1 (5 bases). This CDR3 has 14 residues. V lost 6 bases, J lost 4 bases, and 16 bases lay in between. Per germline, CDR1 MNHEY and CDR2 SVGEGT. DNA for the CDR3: TGTGCCAGCAGAAAACCAGGGATGGCGTACGAGCAGTACTTC. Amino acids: CASRKPGMAYEQYF.

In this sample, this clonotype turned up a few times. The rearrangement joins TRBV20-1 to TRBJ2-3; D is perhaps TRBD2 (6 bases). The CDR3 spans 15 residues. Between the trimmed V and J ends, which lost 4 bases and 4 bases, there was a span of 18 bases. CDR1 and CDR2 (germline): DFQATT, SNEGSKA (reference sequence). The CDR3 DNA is TGCAGTGCTAATAAGCGGACCGGCGGGGCAGATACGCAGTATTTT. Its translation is CSANKRTGGADTQYF.